The rows below give T cell receptor beta chains drawn from one sample of a study of shared clonotypes between healthy human individuals. Clones were sequenced by immunoSEQ multiplex PCR, and TCRdb holds only the in-frame ones, with some missing. Here the sample spans 2 million to 2.5 million clones, 90% to 96% being singletons. The sequencing input was naive CD4+ T cells sorted from blood. These receptors were taken from a young man in good health. Each CDR3 is given with its conserved first and last residue. The D gene is left open where the match is weak. Clone size is given for some rows only: seen once, a few or many times, or a class if the clone is expanded.

TRBJ2-5	few	TRBD2	TRBV11-2	CASSLIILAETLREAQYF	TGTGCCAGCAGCTTAATTATCCTAGCGGAGACCCTAAGGGAGGCCCAGTACTTC
TRBJ2-1	.	TRBD1	TRBV6-1	CAIGTGITYNEQFF	TGTGCCATCGGGACAGGGATAACCTACAATGAGCAGTTCTTC
TRBJ2-5	.	TRBD2	TRBV30	CAWSLYSGGQETQYF	TGTGCCTGGAGTCTGTATAGCGGGGGCCAAGAGACCCAGTACTTC
TRBJ2-7	.	.	TRBV5-6	CASSLLTASYEQYF	TGTGCCAGCAGCTTGTTGACAGCCTCCTACGAGCAGTACTTC
TRBJ2-7	.	.	TRBV28	CASSKPVTYEQYF	TGTGCCAGCAGTAAGCCAGTGACCTACGAGCAGTACTTC
TRBJ1-5	.	.	TRBV21-1	CASSNDRVGNQPQHF	TGTGCCAGCAGCAACGACAGGGTGGGCAATCAGCCCCAGCATTTT
TRBJ2-7	.	TRBD2	TRBV11-2	CASSPGTSGSNYEQYF	TGTGCCAGCAGCCCCGGGACTAGCGGGAGTAATTATGAGCAGTACTTC
TRBJ2-3	.	.	TRBV7-9	CASAGQWLRGTDTQYF	TGTGCCAGCGCCGGACAGTGGCTTAGGGGCACAGATACGCAGTATTTT
TRBJ2-6	.	TRBD1	TRBV18	CASSPLGQGSGANVLTF	TGTGCCAGCTCACCGCTAGGACAGGGCTCTGGGGCCAACGTCCTGACTTTC
TRBJ2-1	once	.	TRBV5-1	CASSLGWLPVTGEQFF	TGCGCCAGCAGTTTGGGGTGGCTACCCGTGACTGGTGAGCAGTTCTTC
TRBJ2-1	.	TRBD2	TRBV2	CASRGLFYNEQFF	TGTGCCAGCAGGGGACTATTCTACAATGAGCAGTTCTTC
TRBJ2-3	.	.	TRBV21-1	CASSRGACTDTQYF	TGTGCCAGCAGCCGGGGGGCGTGCACAGATACGCAGTATTTT
TRBJ2-2	.	TRBD2	TRBV19	CASSQAGGTTGELFF	TGTGCCAGTAGTCAGGCGGGGGGCACCACCGGGGAGCTGTTTTTT
TRBJ1-1	.	.	TRBV10-3	CAISEREGQGPGGAFF	TGTGCCATCAGTGAGAGGGAGGGGCAGGGGCCCGGGGGAGCTTTCTTT
TRBJ2-1	.	TRBD1	TRBV5-1	CASSSTGGAWNEQFF	TGCGCCAGCAGCTCAACAGGGGGCGCCTGGAATGAGCAGTTCTTC
TRBJ2-1	.	.	TRBV9	CASSVAQESGQFF	TGTGCCAGCAGCGTAGCCCAGGAGAGCGGGCAGTTCTTC
TRBJ2-5	.	TRBD2	TRBV7-2	CASSLASGSRVETQYF	TGTGCCAGCAGCTTAGCTAGCGGGAGTAGAGTAGAGACCCAGTACTTC
TRBJ1-5	.	.	TRBV27	CASSLAAGHNQPQHF	TGTGCCAGCAGTTTAGCCGCCGGGCACAATCAGCCCCAGCATTTT
TRBJ1-4	once	.	TRBV28	CASYAGALNEKLFF	TGTGCCAGCTATGCAGGGGCCCTTAATGAAAAACTGTTTTTT
TRBJ2-1	.	.	TRBV18	CASSLYSYNEQFF	TGTGCCAGCTCTTTATACTCCTACAATGAGCAGTTCTTC
TRBJ2-4	.	.	TRBV29-1	CSVEGQGYGIQYF	TGCAGCGTTGAAGGGCAGGGGTATGGCATTCAGTACTTC
TRBJ1-1	.	TRBD1	TRBV18	CASSPSGTGLATEAFF	TGTGCCAGCTCACCTTCCGGGACAGGGTTGGCCACTGAAGCTTTCTTT
TRBJ2-5	.	.	TRBV6-5	CASSYRPGGGETQYF	TGTGCCAGCAGTTACCGTCCGGGGGGCGGGGAGACCCAGTACTTC
TRBJ2-7	.	TRBD1	TRBV10-3	CAISPGGQGYEQYF	TGTGCCATCAGTCCAGGGGGACAGGGGTACGAGCAGTACTTC
TRBJ1-5	.	TRBD1	TRBV19	CASSIAPAGGLNQPQHF	TGTGCCAGTAGTATAGCTCCGGCAGGGGGCCTCAATCAGCCCCAGCATTTT
TRBJ2-1	.	.	TRBV7-6	CASSPGSYNEQFF	TGTGCCAGCAGCCCAGGGTCCTACAATGAGCAGTTCTTC
TRBJ2-5	.	TRBD2	TRBV5-1	CASSLAAGAGQETQYF	TGCGCCAGCAGCTTGGCAGCGGGGGCGGGACAAGAGACCCAGTACTTC
TRBJ2-6	.	.	TRBV25-1	CASSDISGANVLTF	TGTGCCAGCAGTGACATCTCTGGGGCCAACGTCCTGACTTTC
TRBJ2-1	.	.	TRBV28	CATGSGAYNEQFF	TGTGCCACCGGATCAGGGGCCTACAATGAGCAGTTCTTC
TRBJ2-5	.	TRBD1	TRBV5-1	CASSPPGQVTQYF	TGCGCCAGCAGCCCACCGGGACAGGTCACCCAGTACTTC
TRBJ1-4	.	.	TRBV30	CAWSKLGEKLFF	TGTGCCTGGAGCAAGTTGGGTGAAAAACTGTTTTTT
TRBJ1-5	.	.	TRBV19	CASFPGHSVGNQPQHF	TGTGCCAGTTTTCCGGGACATTCGGTAGGCAATCAGCCCCAGCATTTT
TRBJ1-2	once	.	TRBV29-1	CSVRTGDYGYTF	TGCAGCGTTCGAACCGGGGACTATGGCTACACCTTC
TRBJ2-7	once	.	TRBV10-3	CAISATGTIQYEQYF	TGTGCCATCAGCGCCACCGGGACAATTCAGTACGAGCAGTACTTC
TRBJ2-5	.	TRBD1	TRBV2	CASSTIPGQGGETQYF	TGTGCCAGCAGTACTATTCCGGGACAGGGAGGAGAGACCCAGTACTTC
TRBJ1-5	.	.	TRBV28	CASSARDYSNQPQHF	TGTGCCAGCAGCGCCCGAGATTATAGCAATCAGCCCCAGCATTTT
TRBJ1-6	.	.	TRBV4-3	CASSQGGSYNSPLHF	TGCGCCAGCAGCCAAGGGGGCTCCTATAATTCACCCCTCCACTTT
TRBJ1-1	.	TRBD1	TRBV6-6	CASSPTTTGTGEAFF	TGTGCCAGCAGTCCCACCACAACTGGGACAGGGGAAGCTTTCTTT
TRBJ2-3	.	TRBD2	TRBV7-9	CASSSRLAGVSTDTQYF	TGTGCCAGCAGCTCCCGACTAGCGGGAGTGTCCACAGATACGCAGTATTTT
TRBJ2-7	.	.	TRBV4-3	CASSQDRPPGEQYF	TGCGCCAGCAGCCAAGATCGACCCCCAGGCGAGCAGTACTTC
TRBJ1-6	.	.	TRBV7-6	CASSLDNFGSPLHF	TGTGCCAGCAGCCTCGACAATTTCGGTTCACCCCTCCACTTT
TRBJ1-3	.	.	TRBV5-4	CASSLWGPFSGNTIYF	TGTGCCAGCAGCTTATGGGGTCCATTCTCTGGAAACACCATATATTTT
TRBJ2-3	.	.	TRBV4-3	CASSQEDKYTDTQYF	TGCGCCAGCAGCCAGGAGGACAAGTACACAGATACGCAGTATTTT
TRBJ1-6	.	.	TRBV27	CASSYDSASSYNSPLHF	TGTGCCAGCAGCTACGACAGCGCGAGCTCCTATAATTCACCCCTCCACTTT
TRBJ1-5	.	.	TRBV10-3	CAISEVPGVRNQPQHF	TGTGCCATCAGTGAAGTACCGGGGGTAAGGAATCAGCCCCAGCATTTT
TRBJ1-2	.	.	TRBV7-9	CATSPSRGDYGYTF	TGTGCCACCAGTCCTTCACGGGGTGACTATGGCTACACCTTC
TRBJ1-4	.	TRBD1	TRBV2	CASTQDRGQGKEKLFF	TGTGCCAGCACCCAAGACAGGGGCCAGGGCAAGGAAAAACTGTTTTTT
TRBJ1-6	.	.	TRBV2	CASSAGRGNNSPLHF	TGTGCCAGCAGTGCGGGCAGGGGCAATAATTCACCCCTCCACTTT
TRBJ1-2	few	.	TRBV28	CASSLSKGGYTF	TGTGCCAGCAGCCTTTCCAAGGGTGGCTACACCTTC
TRBJ2-7	.	.	TRBV6-6	CASMDEVETYEQYF	TGTGCCAGCATGGACGAGGTTGAGACCTACGAGCAGTACTTC
TRBJ2-1	.	TRBD2	TRBV6-1	CASSDGLAGNNEQFF	TGTGCCAGCAGTGATGGGCTAGCGGGCAACAATGAGCAGTTCTTC
TRBJ2-7	.	.	TRBV7-8	CASSPLGEGYEQYF	TGTGCCAGCAGCCCACTGGGGGAAGGTTACGAGCAGTACTTC
TRBJ2-5	.	.	TRBV7-7	CASSASSGHANSAYF	TGTGCTAGCAGCGCTAGTTCGGGACACGCAAACTCTGCGTACTTC
TRBJ2-2	.	TRBD1	TRBV30	CAWRYTGGTGELFF	TGTGCCTGGAGATACACAGGGGGCACCGGGGAGCTGTTTTTT
TRBJ1-1	.	TRBD1	TRBV6-1	CASSEHLGGGSEAFF	TGTGCCAGCAGTGAACATCTTGGAGGGGGCTCTGAAGCTTTCTTT
TRBJ2-3	.	.	TRBV5-1	CASSLDSFAPDTQYF	TGCGCCAGCAGCTTAGACAGCTTTGCCCCAGATACGCAGTATTTT
TRBJ1-1	.	TRBD1	TRBV19	CASSTGQGAKLRTEAFF	TGTGCCAGTAGTACCGGACAGGGGGCGAAGTTAAGGACTGAAGCTTTCTTT